The 2 T cell receptor beta chains given below trace back to one sample, sequenced in a study of blood T cell repertoires in COVID-19. Produced via immunoSEQ multiplex PCR; TCRdb's table is partial and in-frame only. The sample has about 190,000 clones, around 80% seen once. The sequencing sample was made of peripheral blood. The receptors were sampled from a woman aged 80 or older with active or convalescent COVID-19.

This chain connects TRBV19 to TRBJ1-5; possibly TRBD1 for D (6 bases). This CDR3 region has 15 residues. Trimming shortened V by 5 bases and J by 7 bases, and 18 bases separated the two germline ends. Germline V gene sequence: CDR1 LNHDA, CDR2 SQIVND (reference sequence). The CDR3 region is CASSANRAVRQPQHF. CDR3 nucleotides: TGTGCCAGTAGTGCAAACAGGGCGGTGAGGCAGCCCCAGCATTTT.

Only a few counts were recorded for this clone. The chain couples TRBV18 to TRBJ1-4; 8 nucleotides align to TRBD1. Germline CDR1 and CDR2: KGHSH and LQKENI. V trimming: 3 bases; J trimming: 5 bases; junction bases outside the gene matches: 8. This CDR3 is built from 16 residues. The CDR3 region has the DNA TGTGCCAGCTCACCGGCGACAGGGGCCGAAAATGAAAAACTGTTTTTT. Translation: CASSPATGAENEKLFF.